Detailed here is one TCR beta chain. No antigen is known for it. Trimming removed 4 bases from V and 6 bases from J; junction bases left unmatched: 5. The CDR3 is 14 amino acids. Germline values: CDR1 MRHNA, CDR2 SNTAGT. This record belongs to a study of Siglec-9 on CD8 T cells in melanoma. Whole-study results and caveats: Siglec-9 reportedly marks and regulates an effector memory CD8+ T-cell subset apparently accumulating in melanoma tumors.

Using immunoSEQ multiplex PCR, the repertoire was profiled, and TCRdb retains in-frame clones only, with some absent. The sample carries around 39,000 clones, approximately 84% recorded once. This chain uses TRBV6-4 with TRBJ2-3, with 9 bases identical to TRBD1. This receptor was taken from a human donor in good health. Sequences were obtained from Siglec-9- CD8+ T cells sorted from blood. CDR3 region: CASSATGGMDTQYF. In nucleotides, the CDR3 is TGTGCCAGCAGTGCGACAGGGGGAATGGATACGCAGTATTTT.